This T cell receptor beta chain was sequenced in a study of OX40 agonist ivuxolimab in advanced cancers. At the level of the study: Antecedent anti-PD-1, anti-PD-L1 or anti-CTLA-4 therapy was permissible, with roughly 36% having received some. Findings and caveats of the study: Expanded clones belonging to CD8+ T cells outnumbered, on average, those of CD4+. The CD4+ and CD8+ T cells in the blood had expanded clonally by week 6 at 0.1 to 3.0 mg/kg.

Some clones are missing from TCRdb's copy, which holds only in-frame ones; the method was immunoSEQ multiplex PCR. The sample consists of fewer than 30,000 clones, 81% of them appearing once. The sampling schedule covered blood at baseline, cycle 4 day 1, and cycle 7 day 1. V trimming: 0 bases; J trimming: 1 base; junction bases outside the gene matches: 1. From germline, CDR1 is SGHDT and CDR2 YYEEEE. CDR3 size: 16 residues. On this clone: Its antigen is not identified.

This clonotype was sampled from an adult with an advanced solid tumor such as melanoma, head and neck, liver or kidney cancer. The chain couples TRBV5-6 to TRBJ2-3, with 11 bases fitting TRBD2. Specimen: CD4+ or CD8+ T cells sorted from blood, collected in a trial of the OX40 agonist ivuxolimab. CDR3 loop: CASSLALAGGTDTQYF. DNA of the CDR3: TGTGCCAGCAGCTTGGCACTAGCGGGGGGCACAGATACGCAGTATTTT.